This T cell receptor (beta chain) was observed in a study of blood T cell repertoires in COVID-19. Whole-study context: The United States, Italy and Spain were the sources of the acute and convalescent COVID-19 samples. T cells, B-cell-depleted T cells, or PBMCs supplied cDNA or gDNA.

In the source study's methods: Quantification of nucleated cells was approximated via reference gene primer amplification. Data came from immunoSEQ multiplex PCR; TCRdb stores just in-frame clones and leaves some out. The V and J calls and clone size were taken over from that table, and D and trimming were inferred from the DNA. This sample has 130,000 to 150,000 clones, with 70% to 80% found just once. V shed 2 bases and J shed 10 bases, with 12 bases lying between them. In germline, CDR1 is GTSNPN, CDR2 SVGIG (reference sequence). This CDR3 contains 12 residues. This TCR was sampled from a man in his 60s with acute or convalescent COVID-19. Sample: peripheral blood. The rearrangement joins TRBV30 to TRBJ2-1; no reliable D call. CDR3 residues: CAWSHVAGEQFF. In DNA form, the CDR3 reads TGTGCCTGGAGTCACGTCGCCGGGGAGCAGTTCTTC.